These 5 T cell receptor beta chains came from one sample sequenced in a study of blood T cell repertoires in COVID-19. Produced via immunoSEQ multiplex PCR; TCRdb's table is partial and in-frame only. The sample contains 100,000 to 150,000 clones, approximately 85% of which appear only once. The material sequenced was peripheral blood. These receptors all come from an elderly man with active or convalescent COVID-19.

In the case of this clone: The junction and the germline gene differ at one end; a read error may be behind it. The V call is TRBV6-6, the J call TRBJ1-5; TRBD1 matches at 9 bases. The CDR3 is 14 amino acids. Germline lookup yields CDR1 MNHNY and CDR2 SVGAGI (reference sequence). CDR3 loop: CASSTTGGNQPQHF. CDR3 DNA sequence: TGTGCCAGCAGTACCACAGGGGGCAACCAGCCCCAGCATTTT.

The rearrangement links TRBV10-3 to TRBJ2-2, with a weak D call TRBD2 (5 bases). The CDR3 has 14 amino acids. The V end was cut by 0 bases, the J end by 8 bases, with 10 bases between. CDR1 and CDR2 from the germline V gene are ENHRY and SYGVKD. DNA of the CDR3: TGTGCCATCAGTGAGTCGGTGGGAGTTGGGGAGCTGTTTTTT. It translates to CAISESVGVGELFF.

This clone was seen more than once but under ten times. This chain connects TRBV5-1 to TRBJ1-1; D possibly corresponds to TRBD1 (5 bases). The CDR3 consists of 15 residues. Between the trimmed V and J ends, which lost 0 bases and 5 bases, there was a span of 14 bases. CDR1 and CDR2 from the germline V gene are SGHRS and YFSETQ. The CDR3 reads CASSLATGGMTEAFF. CDR3 DNA sequence: TGCGCCAGCAGCTTGGCCACGGGGGGTATGACTGAAGCTTTCTTT.

The chain employs TRBV2 and TRBJ1-4; TRBD1 might be the D (5 bases). Trimming stripped 6 bases from V and 4 bases from J, with 12 bases between. Germline V gene lookup returns CDR1 SNHLY and CDR2 FYNNEI. This CDR3 has 14 residues. The CDR3 coding sequence is TGTGCCAGCAGCGTAAGGACAATTAATGAAAAACTGTTTTTT. Its protein is CASSVRTINEKLFF.

V and J are TRBV5-1 and TRBJ1-1; 11 bases map to TRBD1. This CDR3 is built from 16 residues. With V trimmed by 2 bases and J by 0 bases, 3 bases remained unmatched. Germline lookup yields CDR1 SGHRS and CDR2 YFSETQ. CDR3 in amino acids: CASSFGQGALNTEAFF. The CDR3 nucleotides are TGCGCCAGCAGCTTCGGACAGGGGGCTTTGAACACTGAAGCTTTCTTT. Together with reference TRBV5-1 and TRBJ1-1, the CDR3 gives the full variable domain: KAGVTQTPRYLIKTRGQQVTLSCSPISGHRSVSWYQQTPGQGLQFLFEYFSETQRNKGNFPGRFSGRQFSNSRSEMNVSTLELGDSALYLCASSFGQGALNTEAFFGQGTRLTVV.